Below are 15 T cell receptor beta chains sequenced from a single sample in a study of vaccination and CD4 T cells after COVID-19. Treatment denoted: approximately nine-day PBMC culture with coronavirus spike peptide pools or control peptides (ViraFEST assay). Cultured CD4+ T cell DNA underwent sequencing with the Oncomine TCR Beta short-read assay. TCRdb re-derived calls from the PCR reads in MiXCR, one entry per CDR3 protein. The repertoire includes about 20,000 distinct CDR3 sequences, roughly 40% of them detected once, and under 20% sits in the top ten. No antigen has been assigned to these receptors. Here the sequenced sample was CD4+ T cells from blood, cultured in vitro, taken before SARS-CoV-2 vaccination. Receptors were obtained from a human donor who received a COVID-19 vaccine.

The chain employs TRBV28 and TRBJ2-3; D call uncertain. With 8 bases removed from V and 8 bases from J, the gap between germline ends came to 17 bases. This CDR3 region has 13 residues. The germline CDR1 and CDR2 sequences are MDHEN and SYDVKM. CDR3 nucleotide sequence: TGTGCCAGCGGATCCCCCTGGGCCGGTACGCAGTATTTT. Amino acid sequence: CASGSPWAGTQYF.

The table lists this clonotype with a few counts. V gene TRBV5-4 combines with J gene TRBJ1-5; D is undetermined. Germline loops: CDR1 SGHNT, CDR2 YYREEE (reference sequence). The CDR3 covers 13 residues. V dropped 3 bases and J dropped 6 bases, with 10 bases sitting between them. CDR3 sequence (DNA): TGTGCCAGCAGCTCGGGTTTAGGTCAGCCCCAGCATTTT. Encoded protein: CASSSGLGQPQHF.

The V call is TRBV7-9, the J call TRBJ1-4, with TRBD1 identical over 7 bases. V was pared by 1 base and J by 0 bases, with 8 bases of the junction left unmatched. Per germline, CDR1 SEHNR and CDR2 FQNEAQ (reference sequence). This CDR3 spans 18 amino acids. The CDR3 loop reads CASSLVFARGATNEKLFF. The CDR3 DNA reads TGTGCCAGCAGCTTAGTCTTTGCCAGGGGGGCAACTAATGAAAAACTGTTTTTT.

This clonotype appeared a few times. The chain has TRBV6-5 and TRBJ1-2; D is unclear. V shed 4 bases and J shed 8 bases, with 14 bases lying between them. From germline, CDR1 is MNHEY and CDR2 SVGAGI. The CDR3 has 13 amino acids. DNA of the CDR3: TGTGCCAGCAGTTCCCTACGGGGTTCCGGCTACACCTTC. Amino acids: CASSSLRGSGYTF.

The chain links TRBV2 to TRBJ2-7; 7 bases are shared with TRBD2. The CDR3 has 14 amino acids. V trimming: 3 bases; J trimming: 6 bases; junction bases outside the gene matches: 8. Germline assignment: CDR1 SNHLY and CDR2 FYNNEI. The CDR3 DNA follows: TGTGCCAGCAGTGATTCTTTAGGGAGGGGCGAGCAGTACTTC. Its translation is CASSDSLGRGEQYF. The whole variable domain, remainder taken from reference TRBV2 and TRBJ2-7, is EPEVTQTPSHQVTQMGQEVILRCVPISNHLYFYWYRQILGQKVEFLVSFYNNEISEKSEIFDDQFSVERPDGSNFTLKIRSTKLEDSAMYFCASSDSLGRGEQYFGPGTRLTVT.

J is TRBJ1-2 and V is TRBV20-1, with a possible D match to TRBD1 (6 bases). CDR1 is DFQATT and CDR2 is SNEGSKA in the germline V gene (reference sequence). V dropped 5 bases and J dropped 3 bases, with 16 bases sitting between them. This CDR3 spans 14 amino acids. CDR3: CSARRLGGDYGYTF. The CDR3 nucleotides are TGCAGTGCTCGCCGGTTGGGGGGCGACTATGGCTACACCTTC.

This clonotype appeared a few times. This sequence joins TRBV10-1 and TRBJ2-1; 8 nucleotides align to TRBD2. V was pared by 0 bases and J by 8 bases, with 9 bases of the junction left unmatched. CDR1 and CDR2 (germline): WNHNN, SYGVQD (reference sequence). This CDR3 comprises 16 residues. CDR3 region: CASSESRSGALYEQFF. The CDR3 coding sequence is TGCGCCAGCAGTGAGTCGCGTAGCGGGGCGCTCTATGAGCAGTTCTTC.

This chain uses TRBV20-1 with TRBJ2-5, with 10 bases fitting TRBD1. V was pared by 7 bases and J by 1 base, with 0 bases of the junction left unmatched. The germline V gene encodes CDR1 DFQATT and CDR2 SNEGSKA (reference sequence). This CDR3 has 12 residues. For the CDR3, the DNA is TGCAGTGGACAGGGGGCCCAAGAGACCCAGTACTTC. Residues: CSGQGAQETQYF.

This clonotype was seen a handful of times. The J gene is TRBJ2-7, the V gene TRBV24-1; 10 positions agree with TRBD1. J was trimmed by 4 bases and V by 9 bases; bases with no gene match: 5. CDR3 size: 13 residues. Germline V lookup: CDR1 KGHDR, CDR2 SFDVKD. The CDR3: CATEGQGTYEQYF. DNA of the CDR3: TGTGCCACCGAGGGACAGGGGACATACGAGCAGTACTTC.

This clonotype has just a few counts. The chain links TRBV24-1 to TRBJ1-5, with 11 bases lining up with TRBD1. This CDR3 has 17 amino acids. The germline V gene encodes CDR1 KGHDR and CDR2 SFDVKD. The V and J ends lost 4 bases and 3 bases, in that order; junction bases with no gene match: 7. Here the CDR3 DNA reads TGTGCCACCAGTGAACCCAGGGACAGGGGGTTCAATCAGCCCCAGCATTTT. This encodes CATSEPRDRGFNQPQHF.

V usage is TRBV12-3 or TRBV12-4 and J usage is TRBJ1-2, with unresolved D. The CDR3 consists of 15 residues. Trimming left V 5 bases short and J 2 bases short, with 15 bases between. The CDR3 sequence is CASSPAWGANYGYTF. CDR3 nucleotides: TGTGCCAGCAGTCCGGCTTGGGGAGCGAACTATGGCTACACCTTC.

This clonotype has more than one count but fewer than ten. The gene calls are TRBV27 and TRBJ1-1; D is uncertain. The germline V gene has CDR1 MNHEY and CDR2 SMNVEV (reference sequence). Trimming left V 5 bases short and J 11 bases short, with 21 bases between. The CDR3 runs to 14 residues. The CDR3 loop is CASSLDGLGLVAFF. CDR3 coding DNA: TGTGCCAGCAGTCTGGACGGACTAGGCCTTGTCGCTTTCTTT.

V usage is TRBV6-1 and J usage is TRBJ2-5; tentatively, D is TRBD1 (5 bases). The CDR3 consists of 11 residues. Germline assignment: CDR1 MNHNS and CDR2 SASEGT. Between the trimmed V and J ends, which lost 5 bases and 9 bases, there was a span of 10 bases. The DNA of the CDR3 is TGTGCCAGCAGTAGGACATCTTCCCAGTACTTC. Translated: CASSRTSSQYF.

J is TRBJ2-3 and V is TRBV7-2, with 12 bases aligning to TRBD2. Germline CDR1 is SGHTA and CDR2 is FQGNSA. The CDR3 spans 17 residues. V lost 4 bases, J lost 4 bases, and 9 bases stayed unmatched. The CDR3 reads CASSSLWTSGVSDTQYF. CDR3 nucleotide sequence: TGTGCCAGCAGCTCCCTCTGGACTAGCGGGGTGTCAGATACGCAGTATTTT.

J is TRBJ1-1 and V is TRBV5-5; D not resolved. With 0 bases removed from V and 8 bases from J, the gap between germline ends came to 11 bases. Per germline, CDR1 SGHKS and CDR2 YYEKEE (reference sequence). This CDR3 comprises 13 residues. DNA for the CDR3: TGTGCCAGCAGCTTGGTGGGATATGCAGAAGCTTTCTTT. Translation: CASSLVGYAEAFF.